This TCR beta chain is from a study of blood T cell repertoires in COVID-19. Study as a whole: The United States, Italy and Spain were the sources of the acute and convalescent COVID-19 samples. Nucleic acid was either cDNA or gDNA, and it came from T cells, B-cell-depleted T cells, or PBMCs.

Two consecutive negative NP/OP PCR tests, clearance, or resolved symptoms defined Cohort 3 recovery. V lost 2 bases and J 0 bases, leaving 10 bases between the germline ends. CDR3 length equals 15 residues. CDR1 and CDR2 (germline): KGHSH, LQKENI. TCRdb keeps only in-frame clones here, not all; method: immunoSEQ multiplex PCR. The sample has some 270,000 clones; approximately 88% are singletons. What was sequenced was PBMCs or T cells enriched from blood (not recorded which). The chain is built from TRBV18 and TRBJ1-2; the D is unclear. The receptor was isolated from a middle-aged woman who had recovered from COVID-19. CDR3 amino acids: CASSPRQAANYGYTF. In nucleotides, the CDR3 is TGTGCCAGCTCACCAAGACAAGCCGCTAACTATGGCTACACCTTC.